This is a list of T cell receptor beta chains from one sample in a study of T cell repertoires in cytomegalovirus infection. No antigens are known for them. Each CDR3 protein is one row after TCRdb ran MiXCR on the reads. Of approximately 910,000 distinct CDR3 sequences listed, roughly 30% were seen once; the top ten hold around an eighth. The sequences come from cultured CD8+ T cells from PBMCs, collected from culture after CMV antigen stimulation. The receptors here all came from a human donor in good health (CMV status not recorded). Some clones in this sample may be carry-over from other donors' samples. Both conserved end residues are part of each CDR3. The D gene is left open where the match is weak. A row's size may be missing; if present it is once, few, many or a size class.

V gene: TRBV9
clone size: NA
D gene: TRBD1
J gene: TRBJ1-1
CDR3 DNA: TGTGCCAGCAGAGGGGGCCGGGACACTGAAGCTTTCTTT
CDR3 protein: CASRGGRDTEAFF

V gene: TRBV2
clone size: NA
D gene: NA
J gene: TRBJ2-3
CDR3 DNA: TGTGCCAGCACGGGCGGGGAGCGCGATACGCAGTATTTT
CDR3 protein: CASTGGERDTQYF

V gene: TRBV6-2/TRBV6-3
clone size: NA
D gene: TRBD1
J gene: TRBJ1-2
CDR3 DNA: TGTGCCAGCACTCCGGACAGGGTCTATGGCTACACCTTC
CDR3 protein: CASTPDRVYGYTF

V gene: TRBV4-1
clone size: few
D gene: TRBD2
J gene: TRBJ2-1
CDR3 DNA: TGCGCCAGCAGCCAAGATCTAGCGGGGGCCTCCACTTACAATGAGCAGTTCTTC
CDR3 protein: CASSQDLAGASTYNEQFF

V gene: TRBV9
clone size: NA
D gene: NA
J gene: TRBJ1-3
CDR3 DNA: TGTGCCAGCAGCCCCGGTGTGGCCGGGGAATCTGGAAACACCATATATTTT
CDR3 protein: CASSPGVAGESGNTIYF

V gene: TRBV2
clone size: NA
D gene: TRBD1
J gene: TRBJ2-2
CDR3 DNA: TGTGCCAGGGGACAGGAGACCGGGGAGCTGTTTTTT
CDR3 protein: CARGQETGELFF

V gene: TRBV12-3/TRBV12-4
clone size: NA
D gene: NA
J gene: TRBJ1-6
CDR3 DNA: TGTGCCAGCACCACCGGAGGGGTTAGGGACTATAATTCACCCCTCCACTTT
CDR3 protein: CASTTGGVRDYNSPLHF

V gene: TRBV7-9
clone size: few
D gene: NA
J gene: TRBJ1-6
CDR3 DNA: TGTGCCAGCAGCCCCATTGTCAGTCTTTATTCACCCCTCCACTTT
CDR3 protein: CASSPIVSLYSPLHF

V gene: TRBV19
clone size: NA
D gene: NA
J gene: TRBJ2-6
CDR3 DNA: TGTGCCAGTAGTATAGGCGCGGTCGCTGGGGCCAACGTCCTGACTTTC
CDR3 protein: CASSIGAVAGANVLTF

V gene: TRBV7-6
clone size: many
D gene: NA
J gene: TRBJ1-2
CDR3 DNA: TGTGCCAGCAGCCCCAGGCGAGGGGATGGCTACACCTTC
CDR3 protein: CASSPRRGDGYTF